What follows are 10 T cell receptor beta chains derived from one specimen sequenced in a study of identical twins. In TCRdb, the 5' RACE reads were re-called with MiXCR into one record per CDR3 protein. The sample holds 1.5 million to 2 million distinct CDR3 sequences; around 33% are singletons and the top ten take about 0.3%. The specimen sequenced was cord blood. The source of these receptors is a newborn girl in good health.

This clonotype occurred a few times. This chain links TRBV10-3 with TRBJ1-2, with D possibly TRBD1 on 6 matching bases. This CDR3 has 13 amino acids. CDR1 and CDR2 from the germline V gene are ENHRY and SYGVKD. V was trimmed by 3 bases and J by 8 bases, leaving 13 bases between them. The CDR3 DNA follows: TGTGCCATCAGTGACAGGGGTAGCTGGGGCTACACCTTC. As protein: CAISDRGSWGYTF.

This clonotype was recorded many times. The chain carries TRBV7-9 and TRBJ2-1; 10 nucleotides align to TRBD2. Germline values: CDR1 SEHNR, CDR2 FQNEAQ (reference sequence). CDR3 size: 16 residues. J lost 0 bases, V lost 6 bases, and 5 bases had no gene match. DNA of the CDR3: TGTGCCAGCAGAAAGACTAGCGGGCCCTCCTACAATGAGCAGTTCTTC. Protein: CASRKTSGPSYNEQFF.

The sample holds a few counts of this clonotype. The chain recombines TRBV7-9 with TRBJ2-1, with D possibly being TRBD1 (5 bases). Trimming removed 2 bases at V and 0 bases at J, with 8 bases between. Germline CDR1 SEHNR, CDR2 FQNEAQ (reference sequence). This CDR3 is built from 15 residues. The CDR3 DNA reads TGTGCCAGCAGCTTATTCAGGGCCTCCTACAATGAGCAGTTCTTC. Translated: CASSLFRASYNEQFF.

In its sample, this clonotype was seen a few times. The V and J genes are TRBV3-1 and TRBJ2-3; D remains unclear. CDR3 length: 16 residues. V gave up 4 bases and J gave up 2 bases, with 16 bases separating them. The germline V gene encodes CDR1 LGHDT and CDR2 YNNKEL (reference sequence). The CDR3 spells CASSPRWAAVTDTQYF. The CDR3 DNA follows: TGTGCCAGCAGCCCCCGCTGGGCGGCCGTCACAGATACGCAGTATTTT.

On this clonotype itself: A much larger clone is a single base away; this may be a read error. V gene TRBV20-1 combines with J gene TRBJ2-6, with D uncertain. CDR3 length: 14 residues. The V gene lost 1 base and the J gene lost 0 bases, with 4 bases spanning the gap. The germline CDR1 and CDR2 sequences are DFQATT and SNEGSKA (reference sequence). The CDR3 spells CSARGRSGANVLTF. For the CDR3, the DNA is TGCAGTGCTAGAGGGCGCTCTGGGGCCAACGTCCTGACTTTC.

The table lists this clonotype with a few counts. This rearrangement joins TRBV4-1 to TRBJ2-4, with D possibly being TRBD2 (5 bases). The V gene's germline CDR1 is MGHRA and CDR2 YSYEKL. The CDR3 has 14 amino acids. Between the trimmed V and J ends, which lost 4 bases and 5 bases, there was a span of 12 bases. CDR3 in amino acids: CASSPLGRQNIQYF. CDR3 coding DNA: TGCGCCAGCAGCCCACTAGGGCGCCAAAACATTCAGTACTTC.

This clonotype came up once. A read error is likely, as this CDR3 ends without the conserved phenylalanine or tryptophan. This CDR3 is CASSPLEGGQDTQYY. As DNA, the CDR3 is TGTGCCAGCTCACCACTCGAGGGGGGGCAAGATACGCAGTATTAT. The J gene is TRBJ2-3, the V gene TRBV18, with a tentative D call TRBD2 (7 bases). CDR3 length: 15 amino acids. Between the trimmed V and J ends, which lost 1 base and 5 bases, there was a span of 13 bases. Germline values: CDR1 KGHSH, CDR2 LQKENI.

This clonotype was recorded only once. The V and J genes are TRBV6-6 and TRBJ2-2, with 7 bases fitting TRBD2. The V gene end was trimmed by 2 bases and the J gene end by 2 bases; junction bases not matched to a gene: 2. The CDR3 runs 15 residues. Germline-derived CDR1 and CDR2 are MNHNY and SVGAGI (reference sequence). The CDR3 is CASSYGDYNTGELFF. The CDR3 bases are TGTGCCAGCAGTTACGGGGACTACAACACCGGGGAGCTGTTTTTT.

This chain connects TRBV18 to TRBJ1-5; 9 nucleotides line up with TRBD1. The CDR3 has 11 amino acids. The V gene end was trimmed by 6 bases and the J gene end by 13 bases; junction bases not matched to a gene: 4. Germline lookup yields CDR1 KGHSH and CDR2 LQKENI. DNA of the CDR3: TGTGCCAGCTCCCGGGACAGGGAACAGCATTTT. This codes for CASSRDREQHF.

V usage is TRBV28 and J usage is TRBJ2-7; TRBD2 matches 9 bases. The CDR3 contains 16 residues. CDR1 and CDR2 (germline): MDHEN, SYDVKM. Germline trimming cut 6 bases from V and 7 bases from J; bases unmatched to any gene: 16. In DNA, the CDR3 is TGTGCCAGCAGCCCCCCGACTAGCGGTGACTACAATGAGCAGTACTTC. Protein: CASSPPTSGDYNEQYF.